This passage covers 23 T cell receptor beta chains from one sample sequenced in a study of T cell responses to AZD1222 COVID-19 vaccine. Libraries were prepared by immunoSEQ multiplex PCR; TCRdb keeps only in-frame clonotypes and omits some of them. The sample has 95,000 to 100,000 clones; around 87% are singletons. Here the sequenced sample was peripheral blood, taken 28 days after the second AZD1222 dose. The receptors shown here come from an adult who received the AZD1222 COVID-19 vaccine.

The rearrangement joins TRBV7-9 to TRBJ2-7; D is uncertain. Germline-derived CDR1 and CDR2 are SEHNR and FQNEAQ (reference sequence). With 3 bases removed from V and 2 bases from J, the gap between germline ends came to 11 bases. CDR3 length: 14 amino acids. The CDR3 sequence: CASSFFPSAYEQYF. DNA of the CDR3: TGTGCCAGCAGCTTTTTTCCGTCGGCCTACGAGCAGTACTTC.

The V call is TRBV2, the J call TRBJ1-2; D is ambiguous. The CDR3 runs to 14 residues. The germline V gene has CDR1 SNHLY and CDR2 FYNNEI. Trimming removed 5 bases at V and 6 bases at J, with 16 bases between. CDR3: CASSQLQSRDGYTF. CDR3 coding DNA: TGTGCCAGCAGTCAACTACAAAGCAGAGATGGCTACACCTTC.

This clone was detected once. The rearrangement uses TRBV19 and TRBJ1-1; D is unresolved. Trimming left V 7 bases short and J 5 bases short, with 17 bases between. The CDR3 is 14 amino acids. Germline V CDR1 and CDR2: LNHDA, SQIVND (reference sequence). CDR3 residues: CASTGPTSWTEAFF. The CDR3 nucleotides read TGTGCCAGTACTGGGCCAACCTCATGGACTGAAGCTTTCTTT.

The rearrangement uses TRBV4-1 and TRBJ2-1, with D tentatively TRBD1 or TRBD2 (6 bases each). The CDR3 sequence is 15 residues long. Trimming shortened V by 4 bases and J by 9 bases, and 19 bases separated the two germline ends. Germline V gene sequence: CDR1 MGHRA, CDR2 YSYEKL. This chain's CDR3 is CASSPVLARGLEQFF. For the CDR3, the DNA is TGCGCCAGCAGCCCCGTATTGGCTCGGGGGCTTGAGCAGTTCTTC.

This clone occurred once. The gene calls are TRBV27 and TRBJ2-3, with a tentative D call TRBD1 (5 bases). The CDR3 spans 13 residues. Trimming cost V 6 bases and J 0 bases, with 7 bases left between them. Looked up from germline, CDR1 is MNHEY and CDR2 is SMNVEV (reference sequence). DNA for the CDR3: TGTGCCAGCAGGGGGCAGAGCACAGATACGCAGTATTTT. As protein: CASRGQSTDTQYF.

This clone has more than one count but fewer than ten. The chain couples TRBV19 to TRBJ1-1; TRBD1 aligns across 8 bases. In germline, CDR1 is LNHDA, CDR2 SQIVND (reference sequence). J was trimmed by 0 bases and V by 7 bases; bases with no gene match: 7. The CDR3 covers 15 residues. CDR3 protein: CASNTRGQLNTEAFF. As DNA, the CDR3 is TGTGCCAGTAATACCAGGGGGCAACTGAACACTGAAGCTTTCTTT.

This chain connects TRBV3-1 (or the pseudogene TRBV3-2) to TRBJ2-7, with D possibly matching TRBD1 (8 bases). The V end lost 2 bases, the J end lost 3 bases, and 23 bases lay between the germline ends. This CDR3 contains 18 residues. Germline-derived CDR1 and CDR2 are LGHDT and YNNKEL (reference sequence). CDR3 coding DNA: TGTGCCAGCAGCCAACACCTGGGGGGGGACAGGTATTGCTACGAGCAGTACTTC. Its translation: CASSQHLGGDRYCYEQYF.

This chain links TRBV6-5 with TRBJ2-3, with D maybe TRBD2 (6 bases). Germline loops: CDR1 MNHEY, CDR2 SVGAGI. V gave up 4 bases and J gave up 0 bases, with 14 bases separating them. The CDR3 consists of 16 residues. CDR3: CASSSHPGASTDTQYF. The DNA of the CDR3 is TGTGCCAGCAGTTCCCATCCGGGAGCTAGCACAGATACGCAGTATTTT.

This chain connects TRBV21-1 to TRBJ1-5. TRBV21-1 is a pseudogene. The CDR3 has 16 amino acids. CDR3 bases: TGTGCCAGCAGCACGGGGTTCGGGATCGCCAATCAGCCCCAGCATTTT. It yields the protein CASSTGFGIANQPQHF.

The gene calls are TRBV27 and TRBJ1-1, with a tentative D call TRBD1 (5 bases). Germline-derived CDR1 and CDR2 are MNHEY and SMNVEV (reference sequence). The CDR3 spans 15 residues. V gave up 6 bases and J gave up 5 bases, with 19 bases separating them. In DNA form, the CDR3 reads TGTGCCAGCAGCCTTACCCCAGGGAGGCGGACTGAAGCTTTCTTT. It specifies CASSLTPGRRTEAFF.

The chain combines TRBV3-1 (or the pseudogene TRBV3-2) with TRBJ1-2; D may be TRBD1 (5 bases). Germline CDR1 LGHDT, CDR2 YNNKEL (reference sequence). The CDR3 contains 14 residues. V lost 2 bases to trimming and J lost 2 bases, with 9 bases between them. The CDR3 DNA is TGTGCCAGCAGCCAATTTGGGGCAAACTATGGCTACACCTTC. As protein: CASSQFGANYGYTF.

V usage is TRBV7-9 and J usage is TRBJ2-5; 9 bases agree with TRBD1. Germline lookup yields CDR1 SEHNR and CDR2 FQNEAQ (reference sequence). V was pared by 5 bases and J by 3 bases, with 4 bases of the junction left unmatched. This CDR3 has 14 residues. The chain's CDR3 is CASSTGTGKETQYF. CDR3 nucleotide sequence: TGTGCCAGCAGCACAGGGACAGGGAAAGAGACCCAGTACTTC. Full variable domain (remainder filled in from reference TRBV7-9 and TRBJ2-5): DTGVSQNPRHKITKRGQNVTFRCDPISEHNRLYWYRQTLGQGPEFLTYFQNEAQLEKSRLLSDRFSAERPKGSFSTLEIQRTEQGDSAMYLCASSTGTGKETQYFGPGTRLLVL.

As for this clone: An end of the junction differs from the germline gene, which may be a read error. This chain links TRBV7-7 with TRBJ2-3, with a weak D call TRBD2 (5 bases). The CDR3 is 15 amino acids. Germline V gene sequence: CDR1 SSHAT, CDR2 FNYEAQ (reference sequence). For the CDR3, the DNA is TGTGCTAGCAGCTTAGGAGGCCCCAACACAGATACGCAGTATTTT. It codes for CASSLGGPNTDTQYF. Full variable domain (missing parts from reference TRBV7-7 and TRBJ2-3): GAGVSQSPRYKVTKRGQDVTLRCDPISSHATLYWYQQALGQGPEFLTYFNYEAQPDKSGLPSDRFSAERPEGSISTLTIQRTEQRDSAMYRCASSLGGPNTDTQYFGPGTRLTVL.

CDR3 protein: CASSTGHPGTEAFF. CDR3 bases: TGTGCCAGCAGCACGGGACACCCCGGGACTGAAGCTTTCTTT. The chain combines TRBV9 with TRBJ1-1; possibly TRBD1 for D (6 bases). V lost 4 bases and J 5 bases, leaving 15 bases between the germline ends. CDR3 length: 14 residues. Germline CDR1 reads SGDLS; CDR2 reads YYNGEE.

The rearrangement uses TRBV28 and TRBJ2-5; D is unresolved. Trimming stripped 6 bases from V and 4 bases from J, with 21 bases between. Germline V lookup: CDR1 MDHEN, CDR2 SYDVKM. The CDR3 has 16 amino acids. CDR3 bases: TGTGCCAGCAGATTTCAATCCCGGGCGTTTACAGAGACCCAGTACTTC. It encodes CASRFQSRAFTETQYF.

The chain has TRBV29-1 and TRBJ2-1; no clear D. The CDR3 covers 13 residues. Germline CDR1 reads SQVTM; CDR2 reads ANQGSEA. The V end lost 5 bases, the J end lost 3 bases, and 11 bases lay between the germline ends. CDR3 sequence: CSVSGGFYNEQFF. The CDR3 nucleotides read TGCAGCGTTTCTGGTGGGTTCTACAATGAGCAGTTCTTC.

The genes are TRBV7-2 and TRBJ2-3; possibly TRBD2 for D (5 bases). The germline CDR1 and CDR2 sequences are SGHTA and FQGNSA. This CDR3 is 14 amino acids long. Trimming stripped 1 base from V and 5 bases from J, with 10 bases between. CDR3 coding DNA: TGTGCCAGCAGCTTAGGAGGGCGAGAAGATACGCAGTATTTT. This encodes CASSLGGREDTQYF.

The chain links TRBV2 to TRBJ1-5; TRBD1 matches at 8 bases. The J segment lost 3 bases and the V segment lost 6 bases, leaving 4 bases of the junction unmatched. This CDR3 comprises 14 residues. CDR1 SNHLY and CDR2 FYNNEI come from the germline V gene. The CDR3 DNA sequence: TGTGCCAGCAGCGGGACAGGAACCAATCAGCCCCAGCATTTT. It encodes CASSGTGTNQPQHF.

This clone came up once. The chain combines TRBV5-1 with TRBJ2-2; TRBD2 might be the D (6 bases). CDR3 length equals 15 residues. Germline CDR1 SGHRS, CDR2 YFSETQ. Between the trimmed V and J ends, which lost 3 bases and 6 bases, there was a span of 15 bases. In DNA, the CDR3 is TGCGCCAGCAGCTGGCGGGGAGGAAGCTCCGGGGAGCTGTTTTTT. This encodes CASSWRGGSSGELFF. The full variable domain, completed using reference TRBV5-1 and TRBJ2-2, is KAGVTQTPRYLIKTRGQQVTLSCSPISGHRSVSWYQQTPGQGLQFLFEYFSETQRNKGNFPGRFSGRQFSNSRSEMNVSTLELGDSALYLCASSWRGGSSGELFFGEGSRLTVL.

This clone was seen a few times. The chain employs TRBV19 and TRBJ2-3, with D perhaps matching TRBD2 (6 bases). The V gene lost 0 bases and the J gene lost 0 bases, with 13 bases spanning the gap. This CDR3 comprises 17 residues. Per germline, CDR1 LNHDA and CDR2 SQIVND (reference sequence). CDR3: CASSIDNAGYSTDTQYF. The CDR3 DNA follows: TGTGCCAGTAGTATAGATAATGCGGGGTATAGCACAGATACGCAGTATTTT.

J is TRBJ2-7 and V is TRBV3-1 (or the pseudogene TRBV3-2), with D unclear. This CDR3 is 13 amino acids long. The ends were cut back, 3 bases at V and 4 bases at J, with 10 bases in the middle. CDR1 is LGHDT and CDR2 is YNNKEL in the germline V gene (reference sequence). The CDR3 is CASSQARPYEQYF. Here the CDR3 DNA reads TGTGCCAGCAGCCAGGCAAGGCCTTACGAGCAGTACTTC.

The chain employs TRBV18 and TRBJ1-6; unclear D gene. The CDR3 has 12 residues. V was pared by 4 bases and J by 7 bases, with 5 bases between. The germline V gene encodes CDR1 KGHSH and CDR2 LQKENI. CDR3 loop: CASSQANSPLHF. The CDR3 nucleotides are TGTGCCAGCTCACAGGCGAATTCACCCCTCCACTTT. The entire variable domain, with the rest obtained from reference TRBV18 and TRBJ1-6, is as follows: NAGVMQNPRHLVRRRGQEARLRCSPMKGHSHVYWYRQLPEEGLKFMVYLQKENIIDESGMPKERFSAEFPKEGPSILRIQQVVRGDSAAYFCASSQANSPLHFGNGTRLTVT.

The genes are TRBV4-1 and TRBJ2-3; possibly TRBD2 for D (5 bases). The ends were cut back, 0 bases at V and 0 bases at J, with 10 bases in the middle. Germline CDR1 MGHRA, CDR2 YSYEKL. CDR3 length: 16 amino acids. As DNA, the CDR3 is TGCGCCAGCAGCCAAGATCGGGAACCTAGCACAGATACGCAGTATTTT. It translates to CASSQDREPSTDTQYF.